This record looks at one TCR beta chain sequence and its context. Its antigen is not known. 60 Vbeta and 13 Jbeta primers were used in PCR. TCRdb's table, derived via immunoSEQ multiplex PCR, lists solely in-frame clones and lacks some. The top ten hold over 1.1% of the sample, which has approximately 150,000 clones, more than 70% seen once. The data were taken from a study of cytomegalovirus exposure and HLA in healthy donors. Study-wide points: A later analysis revealed that TCR association rates differed between HLA loci, peaking at DRB1 and bottoming out at HLA-C. While the bulk of TCR sequences proved rare, some public TCRs turned up in many donors. Per a prior analysis, the majority of TCR beta V segments were productive roughly 90% or roughly 30% of the time.

While unrecorded immune exposures were likely, the donors were nominally healthy when sampled. What was sequenced was PBMCs. This sequence originates from a man aged 60-69 years in good health and CMV-seronegative.

The CDR3 region has the DNA TGTGCCAGCAGCTCAGACAGCTTTAATCAGCCCCAGCATTTT. Protein sequence: CASSSDSFNQPQHF. The chain links TRBV7-2 to TRBJ1-5; perhaps TRBD1 as D (5 bases). CDR1 and CDR2 (germline): SGHTA, FQGNSA. The CDR3 loop spans 14 amino acids. Deletions cut 4 bases from V and 4 bases from J, with 11 bases between.